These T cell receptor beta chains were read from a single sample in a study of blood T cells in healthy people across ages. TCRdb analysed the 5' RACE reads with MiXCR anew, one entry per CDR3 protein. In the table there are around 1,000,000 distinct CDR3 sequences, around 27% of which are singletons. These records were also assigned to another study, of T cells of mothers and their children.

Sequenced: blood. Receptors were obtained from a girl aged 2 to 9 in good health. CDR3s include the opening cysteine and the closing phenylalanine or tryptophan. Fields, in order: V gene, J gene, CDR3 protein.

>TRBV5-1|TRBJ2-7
CASSLETGPWYEQYF
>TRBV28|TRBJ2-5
CASSIRGLRETQYF
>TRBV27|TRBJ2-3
CASSKLAGGGDTQYF
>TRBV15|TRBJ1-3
CATSMGTSGNTIYF
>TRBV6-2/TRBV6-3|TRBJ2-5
CASSYIQETQYF
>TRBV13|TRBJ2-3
CASSSSTLQVPTDTQYF
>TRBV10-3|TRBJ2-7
CAMGDSFALYEQYF
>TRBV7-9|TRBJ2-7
CASSSTSGKPSYEQYF
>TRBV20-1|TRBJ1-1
CSASNQVIGTEAFF
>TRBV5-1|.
CASSSRTSGGDNEQFF
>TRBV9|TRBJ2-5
CASNPQGAGETQYF
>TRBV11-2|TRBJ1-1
CASSLAGSREAFF
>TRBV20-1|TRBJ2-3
CSAPRRASTDTQYF
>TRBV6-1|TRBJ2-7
CASSEEGVSSYEQYF
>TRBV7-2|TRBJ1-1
CASSPSGGVEAFF
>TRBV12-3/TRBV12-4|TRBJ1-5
CASTLGGFSNQPQHF
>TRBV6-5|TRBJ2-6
CASSCDLSGGANVLTF
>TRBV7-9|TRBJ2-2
CASSSGLAGVAGELFF
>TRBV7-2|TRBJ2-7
CASRWEAGGTYEQYF
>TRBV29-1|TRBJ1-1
CSVELVWNTEAFF
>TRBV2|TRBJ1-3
CASLDLTGRTGNTIYF
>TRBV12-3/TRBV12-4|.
CASSYKGLARYEQYF
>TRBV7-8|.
CASSVRSEQYF